This T cell receptor beta chain was profiled in a study of T cell responses to AZD1222 COVID-19 vaccine. Per the germline V gene, CDR1 is SQVTM and CDR2 is ANQGSEA. After removal of 0 bases from V and 5 bases from J, the junction contained 3 bases not matched to a gene. The CDR3 is 14 residues long. On this clone: Its matching antigen is unknown.

Libraries were prepared by immunoSEQ multiplex PCR; TCRdb keeps only in-frame clonotypes and omits some of them. Among roughly 180,000 clones, about nine tenths were seen once, and the ten largest hold approximately 3%. Findings and caveats of the study: Most donors were white British and more were female, and clonal diversity was possibly underestimated. A reported finding is that nearly half of spike-specific TCRs target unmutated variant regions.

The clonotype comes from an adult in good health. V gene TRBV29-1 combines with J gene TRBJ1-2; TRBD1 agrees at 10 bases. This specimen consisted of peripheral blood, obtained on day 0 of AZD1222 vaccination. CDR3 DNA: TGCAGCGTTGAAGAGGCGGACAGGGGGTATGGCTACACCTTC. It is translated as CSVEEADRGYGYTF.